These T cell receptor beta chains were read from a single sample in a study of T cell changes during pregnancy in multiple sclerosis. Some clones are missing from TCRdb's copy, which holds only in-frame ones; the method was immunoSEQ multiplex PCR. The sample includes around 80,000 clones, about 91% of them seen just once. This sample comprised peripheral blood, obtained before pregnancy. Receptors were obtained from a female donor with multiple sclerosis, enrolled in a pregnancy study. The CDR3 runs from the conserved cysteine through the conserved F or W. The D gene is left open where the match is weak. Only some rows state a clone size, as once, few, many or a class for expanded clones.

TRBJ1-4 | NA | TRBV5-6 | TRBD1 | TGTGCCAGCAGCTTATGGAGCGGGACAGGGAATGAAAAACTGTTTTTT | CASSLWSGTGNEKLFF
TRBJ1-1 | NA | TRBV2 | NA | TGTGCCAGCAGATTGACATGGAACACTGAAGCTTTCTTT | CASRLTWNTEAFF
TRBJ2-2 | NA | TRBV5-4 | TRBD2 | TGTGCCAGCAGCTTGGTAGCGGGGGGATACACCGGGGAGCTGTTTTTT | CASSLVAGGYTGELFF
TRBJ2-7 | NA | TRBV4-2 | TRBD1 | TGTGCCAGCAGCCAAAGGGAATTGAGGGACAGTCTAACCTACGAGCAGTACTTC | CASSQRELRDSLTYEQYF
TRBJ2-3 | NA | TRBV29-1 | NA | TGCAGCACCCGAGCGGGAGATACGCAGTATTTT | CSTRAGDTQYF
TRBJ1-1 | NA | TRBV11-3 | NA | TGTGCCAGCAGTTTAAACCAGGGGACTGAAGCTTTCTTT | CASSLNQGTEAFF
TRBJ1-1 | NA | TRBV7-8 | NA | TGTGCCAGCAGCTCACAGGGTGGTATGAACACTGAAGCTTTCTTT | CASSSQGGMNTEAFF
TRBJ2-5 | NA | TRBV7-9 | NA | TGTGCCAGCAGCTTACAAGCGTACCAAGAGACCCAGTACTTC | CASSLQAYQETQYF
TRBJ1-2 | once | TRBV19 | TRBD1 | TGTGCCAGTAGGCAGACAGGGCTTGGTGGCTACACCTTC | CASRQTGLGGYTF
TRBJ1-5 | NA | TRBV30 | NA | TGTGCCCGATTTCAGGGGTGCGGTCAGCCCCAGCATTTT | CARFQGCGQPQHF
TRBJ1-3 | NA | TRBV6-1 | NA | TGTGCCAGCAGCCCTCAGTGGAGCTCTGGAAACACCATATATTTT | CASSPQWSSGNTIYF
TRBJ2-5 | NA | TRBV29-1 | NA | TGCAGCGTTAGTCGGGAGACCCAGTACTTC | CSVSRETQYF
TRBJ2-3 | NA | TRBV6-5 | NA | TGTGCCAGCAGTTACTCTCGGCGGGATACGCAGTATTTT | CASSYSRRDTQYF
TRBJ2-7 | NA | TRBV29-1 | TRBD1 | TGCAGCGGGGGACAGGGCTCCTACGAGCAGTACTTC | CSGGQGSYEQYF
TRBJ2-7 | NA | TRBV6-6 | NA | TGTGCCAGCAGTTACGGACAGTCCTACGAGCAGTACTTC | CASSYGQSYEQYF
TRBJ1-2 | NA | TRBV4-1 | NA | TGCGCCAGCAGCCAAGACCCTACTAATAACTATGGCTACACCTTC | CASSQDPTNNYGYTF
TRBJ2-7 | NA | TRBV7-2 | NA | TGTGCCAGCAGCCCCGATAGACTAGCCTACGAGCAGTACTTC | CASSPDRLAYEQYF